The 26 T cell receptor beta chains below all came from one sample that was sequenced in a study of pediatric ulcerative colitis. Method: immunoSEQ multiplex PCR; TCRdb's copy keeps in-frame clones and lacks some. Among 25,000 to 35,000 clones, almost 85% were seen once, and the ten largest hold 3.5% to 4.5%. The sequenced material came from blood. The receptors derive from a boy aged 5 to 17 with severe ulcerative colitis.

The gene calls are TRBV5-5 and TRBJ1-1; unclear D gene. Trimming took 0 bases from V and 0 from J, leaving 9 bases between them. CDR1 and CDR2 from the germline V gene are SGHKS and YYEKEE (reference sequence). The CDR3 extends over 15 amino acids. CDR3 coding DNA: TGTGCCAGCAGCTTGGTGCCGGAGTTGAACACTGAAGCTTTCTTT. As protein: CASSLVPELNTEAFF.

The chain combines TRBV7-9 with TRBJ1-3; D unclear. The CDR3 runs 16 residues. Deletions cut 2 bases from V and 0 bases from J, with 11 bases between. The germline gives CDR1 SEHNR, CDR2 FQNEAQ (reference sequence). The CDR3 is CASSLKGSISGNTIYF. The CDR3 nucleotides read TGTGCCAGCAGCTTAAAGGGCAGCATCTCTGGAAACACCATATATTTT.

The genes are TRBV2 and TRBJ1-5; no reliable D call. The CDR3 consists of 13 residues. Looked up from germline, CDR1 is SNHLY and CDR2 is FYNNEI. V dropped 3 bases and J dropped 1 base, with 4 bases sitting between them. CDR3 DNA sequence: TGTGCCAGCAGTGACTCCAGCAATCAGCCCCAGCATTTT. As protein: CASSDSSNQPQHF.

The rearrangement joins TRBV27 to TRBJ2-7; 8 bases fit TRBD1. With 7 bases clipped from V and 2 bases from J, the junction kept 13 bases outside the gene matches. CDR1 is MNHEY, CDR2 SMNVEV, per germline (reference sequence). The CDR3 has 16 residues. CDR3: CASTRLTGTGAYEQYF. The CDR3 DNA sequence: TGTGCCAGCACACGCCTAACCGGGACAGGTGCCTACGAGCAGTACTTC.

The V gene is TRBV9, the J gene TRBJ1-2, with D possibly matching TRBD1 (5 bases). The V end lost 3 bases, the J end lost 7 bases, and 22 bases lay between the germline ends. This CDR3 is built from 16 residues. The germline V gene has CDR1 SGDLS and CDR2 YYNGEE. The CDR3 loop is CASSARRGGVESGYTF. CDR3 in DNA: TGTGCCAGCAGCGCAAGAAGAGGAGGGGTCGAGTCTGGCTACACCTTC.

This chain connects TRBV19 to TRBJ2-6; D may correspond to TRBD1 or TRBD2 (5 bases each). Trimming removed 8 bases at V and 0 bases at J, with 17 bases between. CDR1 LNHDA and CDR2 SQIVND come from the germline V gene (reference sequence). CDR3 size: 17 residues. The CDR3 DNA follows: TGTGCCAGTCTCCACCCGGGACGTACCTCTGGGGCCAACGTCCTGACTTTC. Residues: CASLHPGRTSGANVLTF.

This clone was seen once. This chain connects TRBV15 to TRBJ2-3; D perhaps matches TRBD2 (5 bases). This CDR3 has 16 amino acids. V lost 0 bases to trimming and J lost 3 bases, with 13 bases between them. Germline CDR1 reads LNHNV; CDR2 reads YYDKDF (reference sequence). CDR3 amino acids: CATSRDTRGWTDTQYF. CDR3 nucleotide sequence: TGTGCCACCAGCAGAGATACACGGGGTTGGACAGATACGCAGTATTTT.

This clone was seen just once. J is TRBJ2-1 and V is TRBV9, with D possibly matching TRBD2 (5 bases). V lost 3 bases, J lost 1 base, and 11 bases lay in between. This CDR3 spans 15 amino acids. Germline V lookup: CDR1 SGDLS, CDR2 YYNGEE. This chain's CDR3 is CASSARGLSYNEQFF. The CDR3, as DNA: TGTGCCAGCAGCGCGCGCGGGCTATCCTACAATGAGCAGTTCTTC.

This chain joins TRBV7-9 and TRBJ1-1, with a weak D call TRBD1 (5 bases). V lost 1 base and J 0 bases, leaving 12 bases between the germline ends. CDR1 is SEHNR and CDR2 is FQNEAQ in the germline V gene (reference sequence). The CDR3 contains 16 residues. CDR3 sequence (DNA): TGTGCCAGCAGCTTAGATGGGGCGCGATTGAACACTGAAGCTTTCTTT. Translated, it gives CASSLDGARLNTEAFF. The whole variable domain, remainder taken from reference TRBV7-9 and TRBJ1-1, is DTGVSQNPRHKITKRGQNVTFRCDPISEHNRLYWYRQTLGQGPEFLTYFQNEAQLEKSRLLSDRFSAERPKGSFSTLEIQRTEQGDSAMYLCASSLDGARLNTEAFFGQGTRLTVV.

Here the CDR3 reads CASSDSGGTDTQYF. CDR3 coding DNA: TGTGCCAGCAGTGACTCCGGGGGGACAGATACGCAGTATTTT. The V and J genes are TRBV6-4 and TRBJ2-3, with 7 bases matching TRBD2. V was pared by 0 bases and J by 3 bases, with 0 bases of the junction left unmatched. The CDR3 runs 14 residues. Germline loops: CDR1 MRHNA, CDR2 SNTAGT.

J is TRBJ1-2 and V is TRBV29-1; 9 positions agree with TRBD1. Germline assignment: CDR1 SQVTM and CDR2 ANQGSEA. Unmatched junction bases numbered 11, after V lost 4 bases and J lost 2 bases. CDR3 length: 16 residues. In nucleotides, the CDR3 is TGCAGCGTTGCTGACCTCACAGGGGGCGCCAACTATGGCTACACCTTC. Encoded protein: CSVADLTGGANYGYTF. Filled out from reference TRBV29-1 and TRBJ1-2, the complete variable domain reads SAVISQKPSRDICQRGTSLTIQCQVDSQVTMMFWYRQQPGQSLTLIATANQGSEATYESGFVIDKFPISRPNLTFSTLTVSNMSPEDSSIYLCSVADLTGGANYGYTFGSGTRLTVV.

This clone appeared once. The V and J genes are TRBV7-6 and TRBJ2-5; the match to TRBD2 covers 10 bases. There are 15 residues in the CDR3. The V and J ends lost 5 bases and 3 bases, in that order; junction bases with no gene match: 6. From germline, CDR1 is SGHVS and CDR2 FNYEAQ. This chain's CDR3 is CASSLSGGYEETQYF. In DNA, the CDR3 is TGTGCCAGCAGCCTTAGCGGGGGGTACGAAGAGACCCAGTACTTC.

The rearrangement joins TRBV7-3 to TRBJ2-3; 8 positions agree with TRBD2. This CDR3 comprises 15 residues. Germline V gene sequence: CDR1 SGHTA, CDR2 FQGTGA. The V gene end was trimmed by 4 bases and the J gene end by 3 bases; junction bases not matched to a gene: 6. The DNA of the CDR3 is TGTGCCAGCAGCTGGGACTCGGGAGGGACAGATACGCAGTATTTT. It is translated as CASSWDSGGTDTQYF.

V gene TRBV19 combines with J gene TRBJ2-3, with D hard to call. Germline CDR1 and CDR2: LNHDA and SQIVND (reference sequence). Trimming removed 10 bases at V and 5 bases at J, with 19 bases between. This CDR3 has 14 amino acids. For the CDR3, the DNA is TGTGCCACCCAAACGGGCTTTTCCGGAGATACGCAGTATTTT. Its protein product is CATQTGFSGDTQYF. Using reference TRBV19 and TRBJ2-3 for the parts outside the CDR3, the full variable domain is DGGITQSPKYLFRKEGQNVTLSCEQNLNHDAMYWYRQDPGQGLRLIYYSQIVNDFQKGDIAEGYSVSREKKESFPLTVTSAQKNPTAFYLCATQTGFSGDTQYFGPGTRLTVL.

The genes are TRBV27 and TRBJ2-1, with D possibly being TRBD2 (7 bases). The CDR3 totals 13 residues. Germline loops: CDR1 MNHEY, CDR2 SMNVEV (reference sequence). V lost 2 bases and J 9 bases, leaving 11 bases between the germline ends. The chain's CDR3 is CASSLRGGSEQFF. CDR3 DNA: TGTGCCAGCAGTTTAAGGGGGGGAAGTGAGCAGTTCTTC.

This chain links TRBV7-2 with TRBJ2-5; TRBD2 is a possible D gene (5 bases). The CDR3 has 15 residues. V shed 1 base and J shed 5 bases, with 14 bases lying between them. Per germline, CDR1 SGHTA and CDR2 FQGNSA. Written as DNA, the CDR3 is TGTGCCAGCAGCTTAGTAGGGAGCGTGGCGGAGACCCAGTACTTC. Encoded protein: CASSLVGSVAETQYF.

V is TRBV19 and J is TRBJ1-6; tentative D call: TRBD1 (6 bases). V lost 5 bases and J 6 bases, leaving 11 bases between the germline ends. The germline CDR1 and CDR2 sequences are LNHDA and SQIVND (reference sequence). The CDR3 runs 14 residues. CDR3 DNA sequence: TGTGCCAGTAGTTCCAGGGGCTCTAATTCACCCCTCCACTTT. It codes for CASSSRGSNSPLHF.

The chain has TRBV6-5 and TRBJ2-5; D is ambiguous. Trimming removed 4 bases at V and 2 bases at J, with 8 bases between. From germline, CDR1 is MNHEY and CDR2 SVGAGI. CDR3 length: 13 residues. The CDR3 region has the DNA TGTGCCAGCAGTTTGCAGATTCAAGAGACCCAGTACTTC. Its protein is CASSLQIQETQYF.

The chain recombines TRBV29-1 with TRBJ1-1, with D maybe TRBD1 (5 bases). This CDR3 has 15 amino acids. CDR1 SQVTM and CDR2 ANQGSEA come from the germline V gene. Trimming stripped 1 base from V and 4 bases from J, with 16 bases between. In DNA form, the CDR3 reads TGCAGCGTTGAAGCGGTTCGGCCAGGGTCCACTGAAGCTTTCTTT. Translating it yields CSVEAVRPGSTEAFF.

In DNA, the CDR3 is TGTGCCAGCAGTGGACAGGAATTCGAACAGCCCCAGCATTTT. Residues: CASSGQEFEQPQHF. The chain has TRBV2 and TRBJ1-5, with D possibly being TRBD1 (6 bases). V was clipped by 4 bases and J by 7 bases, with 14 bases between them. CDR1 is SNHLY, CDR2 FYNNEI, per germline. There are 14 residues in the CDR3. Full variable domain (remainder filled in from reference TRBV2 and TRBJ1-5): EPEVTQTPSHQVTQMGQEVILRCVPISNHLYFYWYRQILGQKVEFLVSFYNNEISEKSEIFDDQFSVERPDGSNFTLKIRSTKLEDSAMYFCASSGQEFEQPQHFGDGTRLSIL.

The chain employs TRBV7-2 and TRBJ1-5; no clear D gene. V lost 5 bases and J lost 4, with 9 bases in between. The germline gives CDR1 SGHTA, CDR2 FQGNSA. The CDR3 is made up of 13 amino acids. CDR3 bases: TGTGCCAGCAGCGACGGTATGAATCAGCCCCAGCATTTT. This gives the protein CASSDGMNQPQHF.

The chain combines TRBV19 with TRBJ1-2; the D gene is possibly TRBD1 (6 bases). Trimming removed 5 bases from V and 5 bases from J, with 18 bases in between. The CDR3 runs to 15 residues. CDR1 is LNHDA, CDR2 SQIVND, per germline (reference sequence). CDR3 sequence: CASSREGTPSYGYTF. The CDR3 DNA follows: TGTGCCAGTAGTCGCGAAGGGACACCATCATATGGCTACACCTTC.

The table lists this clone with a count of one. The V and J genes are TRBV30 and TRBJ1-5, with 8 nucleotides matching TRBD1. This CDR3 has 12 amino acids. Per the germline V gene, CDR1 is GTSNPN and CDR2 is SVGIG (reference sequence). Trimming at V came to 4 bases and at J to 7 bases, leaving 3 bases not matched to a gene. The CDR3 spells CAWNRGNQPQHF. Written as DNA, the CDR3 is TGTGCCTGGAACAGGGGGAACCAGCCCCAGCATTTT.

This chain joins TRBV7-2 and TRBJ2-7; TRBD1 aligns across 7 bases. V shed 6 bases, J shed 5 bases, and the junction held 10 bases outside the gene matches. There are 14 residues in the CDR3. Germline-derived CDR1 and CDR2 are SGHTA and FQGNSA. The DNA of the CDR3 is TGTGCCAGCAGTCGCGAAGAGGGGGCGGACGAGCAGTACTTC. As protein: CASSREEGADEQYF.

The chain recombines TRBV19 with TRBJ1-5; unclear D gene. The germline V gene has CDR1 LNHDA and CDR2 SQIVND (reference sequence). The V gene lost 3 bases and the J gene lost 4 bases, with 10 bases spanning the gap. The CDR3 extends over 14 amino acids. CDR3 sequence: CASSISPRNQPQHF. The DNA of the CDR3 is TGTGCCAGTAGTATCTCCCCCAGAAATCAGCCCCAGCATTTT. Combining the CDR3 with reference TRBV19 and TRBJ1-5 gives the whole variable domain DGGITQSPKYLFRKEGQNVTLSCEQNLNHDAMYWYRQDPGQGLRLIYYSQIVNDFQKGDIAEGYSVSREKKESFPLTVTSAQKNPTAFYLCASSISPRNQPQHFGDGTRLSIL.

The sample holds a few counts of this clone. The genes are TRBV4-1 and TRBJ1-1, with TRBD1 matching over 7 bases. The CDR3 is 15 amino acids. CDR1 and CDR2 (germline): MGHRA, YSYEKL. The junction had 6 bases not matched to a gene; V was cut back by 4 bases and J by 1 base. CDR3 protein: CASSLFTGANTEAFF. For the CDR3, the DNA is TGCGCCAGCAGCCTATTTACAGGGGCGAACACTGAAGCTTTCTTT.